Following are 23 T cell receptor beta chains from one sample sequenced in a study of shared clonotypes between healthy human individuals. Naive CD8 cells were CD45RO-negative, positively selected for CCR7, excluding terminally differentiated effector memory CD45RA+ cells. Profiled with immunoSEQ multiplex PCR; TCRdb holds only in-frame clones, not every one. The table includes roughly 590,000 clones, nearly 97% detected once. Sequenced input: naive CD8+ T cells sorted from blood. The receptors here all came from a woman aged 25 to 39 in good health.

This chain joins TRBV13 and TRBJ1-1, with D possibly TRBD1 on 5 matching bases. This CDR3 has 14 amino acids. The V end lost 5 bases, the J end lost 1 base, and 11 bases lay between the germline ends. Germline V gives CDR1 PRHDT, CDR2 FYEKMQ (reference sequence). In nucleotides, the CDR3 is TGTGCCAGCAGCGCTACGGGGGGGAACACTGAAGCTTTCTTT. Residues: CASSATGGNTEAFF.

The genes are TRBV28 and TRBJ2-3, with D tentatively TRBD1 or TRBD2 (6 bases each). Trimming stripped 2 bases from V and 0 bases from J, with 12 bases between. CDR1 is MDHEN, CDR2 SYDVKM, per germline. CDR3 length: 16 residues. The CDR3 sequence: CASSLRGVLSTDTQYF. The CDR3 DNA reads as TGTGCCAGCAGTTTAAGGGGGGTCCTTAGCACAGATACGCAGTATTTT.

This clone has only one observation. The chain employs TRBV27 and TRBJ2-3; no clear D gene. Trimming stripped 6 bases from V and 6 bases from J, with 7 bases between. CDR3 length: 11 residues. Germline lookup yields CDR1 MNHEY and CDR2 SMNVEV (reference sequence). This chain's CDR3 is CASSVGDTQYF. The CDR3 nucleotides are TGTGCCAGCAGCGTGGGGGATACGCAGTATTTT.

The CDR3 DNA is TGTGCCAGCAGTTCCCAATTCGTGGGCGGGGAGCTGTTTTTT. Its protein product is CASSSQFVGGELFF. The chain has TRBV27 and TRBJ2-2; D not resolved. Germline V gene sequence: CDR1 MNHEY, CDR2 SMNVEV (reference sequence). Trimming removed 4 bases from V and 7 bases from J, with 13 bases in between. The CDR3 is 14 amino acids.

The V and J genes are TRBV5-1 and TRBJ2-7; 7 bases line up with TRBD1. Germline CDR1 is SGHRS and CDR2 is YFSETQ. Trimming at V came to 5 bases and at J to 6 bases, leaving 11 bases not matched to a gene. CDR3 length equals 14 residues. As DNA, the CDR3 is TGCGCCAGCAGACCCGACAGGGTAGTATCCGAGCAGTACTTC. This sequence encodes CASRPDRVVSEQYF. Combining the CDR3 with reference TRBV5-1 and TRBJ2-7 gives the whole variable domain KAGVTQTPRYLIKTRGQQVTLSCSPISGHRSVSWYQQTPGQGLQFLFEYFSETQRNKGNFPGRFSGRQFSNSRSEMNVSTLELGDSALYLCASRPDRVVSEQYFGPGTRLTVT.

This chain links TRBV9 with TRBJ2-5, with 9 bases lining up with TRBD2. The V gene's germline CDR1 is SGDLS and CDR2 YYNGEE. The CDR3 loop spans 15 amino acids. The ends lost 2 bases at V and 5 bases at J; junction bases unmatched: 7. CDR3 sequence: CASSVGSGSVETQYF. DNA of the CDR3: TGTGCCAGCAGCGTGGGTAGCGGGAGTGTTGAGACCCAGTACTTC.

The chain links TRBV6-5 to TRBJ2-2; the D is unclear. CDR1 and CDR2 from the germline V gene are MNHEY and SVGAGI. The length of the CDR3 is 11 residues. Trimming stripped 2 bases from V and 8 bases from J, with 3 bases between. The CDR3: CASSYRGELFF. The CDR3 nucleotides read TGTGCCAGCAGTTACCGAGGGGAGCTGTTTTTT.

This CDR3 is CASSSPGGNTGELFF. The DNA for the CDR3 is TGTGCCAGCTCCAGCCCGGGGGGGAACACCGGGGAGCTGTTTTTT. V gene TRBV7-9 combines with J gene TRBJ2-2; TRBD2 matches 7 bases. Germline V gene data show CDR1 as SEHNR and CDR2 as FQNEAQ (reference sequence). This CDR3 spans 15 amino acids. With 8 bases clipped from V and 1 base from J, the junction kept 7 bases outside the gene matches.

The chain combines TRBV27 with TRBJ2-7; unclear D gene. Germline V gene lookup returns CDR1 MNHEY and CDR2 SMNVEV (reference sequence). The CDR3 covers 15 residues. The V and J ends lost 8 bases and 2 bases respectively, with 19 bases between them. The CDR3 region is CASAIRSGGTYEQYF. Written as DNA, the CDR3 is TGTGCCAGCGCCATTCGTTCGGGTGGCACCTACGAGCAGTACTTC.

The V gene is TRBV4-1, the J gene TRBJ2-1; TRBD1 matches at 7 bases. This CDR3 is built from 13 residues. Per the germline V gene, CDR1 is MGHRA and CDR2 is YSYEKL. V shed 5 bases and J 7 bases; nucleotides not matched to a gene: 5. This chain's CDR3 is CASSERGQNEQFF. The CDR3 coding sequence is TGCGCCAGCAGCGAGAGGGGGCAGAATGAGCAGTTCTTC.

The gene calls are TRBV25-1 and TRBJ1-2; the D gene is possibly TRBD1 (6 bases). Trimming pared 0 bases from V and 7 bases from J, leaving 12 bases between. The CDR3 spans 14 residues. Per the germline V gene, CDR1 is MGHDK and CDR2 is SYGVNS. The CDR3 DNA reads TGTGCCAGCAGTGAATATACGGGGGCGCTTGGCTACACCTTC. It codes for CASSEYTGALGYTF.

This chain connects TRBV7-9 to TRBJ2-1; perhaps TRBD1 as D (5 bases). Trimming stripped 5 bases from V and 3 bases from J, with 14 bases between. Germline CDR1 SEHNR, CDR2 FQNEAQ (reference sequence). CDR3 length: 15 amino acids. The CDR3 spells CASSPAEGVYNEQFF. The DNA for the CDR3 is TGTGCCAGCAGCCCAGCCGAAGGGGTCTACAATGAGCAGTTCTTC.

The V call is TRBV6-5, the J call TRBJ2-5; possibly TRBD2 for D (6 bases). Trimming removed 6 bases from V and 1 base from J, with 15 bases in between. This CDR3 has 15 amino acids. In germline, CDR1 is MNHEY, CDR2 SVGAGI. The CDR3 nucleotides are TGTGCCAGCAGACCTGGGGGAGGCGGCCAAGAGACCCAGTACTTC. It specifies CASRPGGGGQETQYF.

The rearrangement joins TRBV27 to TRBJ2-1; possibly TRBD2 for D (6 bases). The CDR3 is made up of 12 amino acids. The V end lost 3 bases, the J end lost 9 bases, and 9 bases lay between the germline ends. Germline CDR1 and CDR2: MNHEY and SMNVEV (reference sequence). CDR3 DNA: TGTGCCAGCAGTTTTCCCGGGGGTGAGCAGTTCTTC. Its translation is CASSFPGGEQFF.

The chain employs TRBV27 and TRBJ2-1; no firm D call. CDR3 length: 16 residues. CDR1 and CDR2 (germline): MNHEY, SMNVEV (reference sequence). The ends were cut back, 3 bases at V and 8 bases at J, with 20 bases in the middle. Here the CDR3 reads CASSFWGSAEPHEQFF. As DNA, the CDR3 is TGTGCCAGCAGTTTTTGGGGATCGGCGGAGCCCCATGAGCAGTTCTTC.

The J gene is TRBJ2-1, the V gene TRBV11-2, with D perhaps TRBD2 (6 bases). Deletions cut 5 bases from V and 3 bases from J, with 11 bases between. Per germline, CDR1 SGHAT and CDR2 FQNNGV. The CDR3 length is 14 residues. The CDR3 reads CASSPDYNYNEQFF. The CDR3 DNA is TGTGCCAGCAGCCCGGACTACAACTACAATGAGCAGTTCTTC.

The J gene is TRBJ2-5, the V gene TRBV7-9; 7 bases agree with TRBD1. CDR1 and CDR2 (germline): SEHNR, FQNEAQ (reference sequence). With V trimmed by 5 bases and J by 4 bases, 19 bases remained unmatched. CDR3 size: 18 residues. DNA of the CDR3: TGTGCCAGCAGCCCTAGACAGGCGGTAAGGGGGCCGCGAGAGACCCAGTACTTC. Protein product: CASSPRQAVRGPRETQYF.

The V call is TRBV4-1, the J call TRBJ1-5, with D maybe TRBD1 (6 bases). There are 15 residues in the CDR3. V lost 5 bases and J lost 3, with 14 bases in between. CDR1 is MGHRA, CDR2 YSYEKL, per germline. The CDR3 is CASSARTGNNQPQHF. DNA of the CDR3: TGCGCCAGCAGCGCCCGAACAGGGAACAATCAGCCCCAGCATTTT.

The chain employs TRBV29-1 and TRBJ2-2; 7 bases agree with TRBD2. The CDR3 is 12 amino acids. Germline V gene data show CDR1 as SQVTM and CDR2 as ANQGSEA. V was clipped by 6 bases and J by 5 bases; unmatched bases: 3. The CDR3 loop is CSVLARTGELFF. The DNA for the CDR3 is TGCAGCGTACTAGCGAGGACCGGGGAGCTGTTTTTT.

The V call is TRBV6-6, the J call TRBJ1-2; D is ambiguous. V shed 2 bases and J shed 6 bases, with 4 bases lying between them. The CDR3 loop spans 11 amino acids. Looked up from germline, CDR1 is MNHNY and CDR2 is SVGAGI (reference sequence). CDR3 bases: TGTGCCAGCAGTTACATTGATGGCTACACCTTC. Amino acids: CASSYIDGYTF.

The chain carries TRBV27 and TRBJ1-3, with D perhaps matching TRBD1 (6 bases). V dropped 5 bases and J dropped 0 bases, with 8 bases sitting between them. CDR3 size: 14 residues. Per the germline V gene, CDR1 is MNHEY and CDR2 is SMNVEV (reference sequence). The CDR3 loop is CASSATGSGNTIYF. CDR3 in DNA: TGTGCCAGCAGTGCGACAGGCTCTGGAAACACCATATATTTT.

This chain uses TRBV6-6 with TRBJ1-2; D not certain. Germline values: CDR1 MNHNY, CDR2 SVGAGI (reference sequence). The V end lost 7 bases, the J end lost 7 bases, and 7 bases lay between the germline ends. This CDR3 region has 10 residues. The CDR3 loop reads CASKSGGYTF. The CDR3 DNA sequence: TGTGCCAGCAAGTCGGGTGGCTACACCTTC.

DNA of the CDR3: TGTGCCAGCAGGACTTGGGAAGCACCCGGCAGGCTGAACACTGAAGCTTTCTTT. It translates to CASRTWEAPGRLNTEAFF. The V and J genes are TRBV7-9 and TRBJ1-1; D is uncertain. V shed 6 bases and J shed 0 bases, with 23 bases lying between them. The germline gives CDR1 SEHNR, CDR2 FQNEAQ (reference sequence). CDR3 size: 18 residues.